The clone carrying this T cell receptor beta chain was counted a single time. This sample is drawn from a study of blood T cell repertoires in COVID-19. Clones were read by immunoSEQ multiplex PCR, and TCRdb kept only the in-frame ones, dropping some. The sample records roughly 110,000 clones, around four fifths being singletons. V was clipped by 6 bases and J by 0 bases, with 6 bases between them. The CDR3 spans 13 residues. The genes are TRBV12-3 or TRBV12-4 and TRBJ1-3; D gene uncertain. This clonotype originated in a man between 65 and 85 years old with acute or convalescent COVID-19. The sequenced sample consisted of peripheral blood. The CDR3 DNA sequence: TGTGCCAGCAGCTCCAGCTCTGGAAACACCATATATTTT. It yields the protein CASSSSSGNTIYF.